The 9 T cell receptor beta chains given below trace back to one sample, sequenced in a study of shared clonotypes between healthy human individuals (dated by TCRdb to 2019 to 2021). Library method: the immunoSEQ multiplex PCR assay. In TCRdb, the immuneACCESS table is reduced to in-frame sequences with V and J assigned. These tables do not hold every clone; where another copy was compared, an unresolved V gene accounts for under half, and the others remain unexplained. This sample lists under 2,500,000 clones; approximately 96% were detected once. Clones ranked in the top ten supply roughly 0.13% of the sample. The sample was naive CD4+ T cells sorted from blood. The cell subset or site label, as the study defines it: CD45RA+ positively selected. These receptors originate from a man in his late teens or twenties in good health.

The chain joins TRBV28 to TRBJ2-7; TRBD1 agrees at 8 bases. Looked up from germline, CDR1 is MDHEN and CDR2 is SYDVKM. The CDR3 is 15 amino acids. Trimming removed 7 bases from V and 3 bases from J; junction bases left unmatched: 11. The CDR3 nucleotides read TGTGCCAGCACCACTGGACAGGGCGGTATCTACGAGCAGTACTTC. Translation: CASTTGQGGIYEQYF.

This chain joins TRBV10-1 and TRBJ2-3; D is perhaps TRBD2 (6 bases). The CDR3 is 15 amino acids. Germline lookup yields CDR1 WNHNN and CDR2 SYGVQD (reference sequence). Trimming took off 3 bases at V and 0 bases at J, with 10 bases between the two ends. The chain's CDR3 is CASSDRGTSTDTQYF. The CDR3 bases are TGCGCCAGCAGTGACCGCGGGACTAGCACAGATACGCAGTATTTT.

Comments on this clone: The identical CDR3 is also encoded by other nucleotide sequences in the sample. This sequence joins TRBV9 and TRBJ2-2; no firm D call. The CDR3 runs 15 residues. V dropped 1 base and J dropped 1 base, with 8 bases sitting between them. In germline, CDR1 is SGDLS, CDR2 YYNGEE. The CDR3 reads CASSVLRGNTGELFF. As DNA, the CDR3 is TGTGCCAGCAGCGTACTCCGTGGGAACACCGGGGAGCTGTTTTTT.

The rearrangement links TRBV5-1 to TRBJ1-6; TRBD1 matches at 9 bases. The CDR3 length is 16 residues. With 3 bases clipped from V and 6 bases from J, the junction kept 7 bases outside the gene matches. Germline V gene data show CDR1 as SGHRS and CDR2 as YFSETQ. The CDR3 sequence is CASSSGQGVFNSPLHF. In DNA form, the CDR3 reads TGCGCCAGCAGCTCGGGACAGGGTGTGTTTAATTCACCCCTCCACTTT.

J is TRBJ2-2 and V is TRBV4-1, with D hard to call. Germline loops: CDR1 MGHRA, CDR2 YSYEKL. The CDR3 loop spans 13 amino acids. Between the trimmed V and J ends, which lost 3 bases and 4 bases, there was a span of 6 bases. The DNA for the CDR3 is TGCGCCAGCAGCCAGGTCCCCACCGGGGAGCTGTTTTTT. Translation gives CASSQVPTGELFF.

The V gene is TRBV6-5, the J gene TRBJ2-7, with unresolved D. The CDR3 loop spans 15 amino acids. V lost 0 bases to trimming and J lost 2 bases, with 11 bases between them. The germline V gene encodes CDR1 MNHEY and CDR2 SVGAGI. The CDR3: CASSYSTDAPYEQYF. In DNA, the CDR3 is TGTGCCAGCAGTTACTCGACGGACGCTCCCTACGAGCAGTACTTC.

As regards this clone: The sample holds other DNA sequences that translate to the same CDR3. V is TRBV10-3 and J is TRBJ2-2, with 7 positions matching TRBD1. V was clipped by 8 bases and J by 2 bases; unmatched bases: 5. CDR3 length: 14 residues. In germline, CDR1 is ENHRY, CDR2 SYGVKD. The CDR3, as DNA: TGTGCCATCTCGAGACAGGGAAACACCGGGGAGCTGTTTTTT. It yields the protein CAISRQGNTGELFF.

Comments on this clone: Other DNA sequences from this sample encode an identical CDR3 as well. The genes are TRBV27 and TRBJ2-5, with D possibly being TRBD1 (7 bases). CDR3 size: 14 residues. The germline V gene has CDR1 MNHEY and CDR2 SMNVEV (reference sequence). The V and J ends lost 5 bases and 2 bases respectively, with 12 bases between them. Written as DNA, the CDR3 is TGTGCCAGCAGTCCCCAGGGGGGACAAGAGACCCAGTACTTC. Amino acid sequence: CASSPQGGQETQYF.

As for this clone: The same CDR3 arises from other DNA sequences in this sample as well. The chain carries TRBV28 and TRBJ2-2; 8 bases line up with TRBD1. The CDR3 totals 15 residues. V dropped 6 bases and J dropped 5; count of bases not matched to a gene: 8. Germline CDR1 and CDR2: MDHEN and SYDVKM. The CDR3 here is CASSSGQGLTGELFF. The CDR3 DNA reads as TGTGCCAGCAGCTCCGGACAGGGATTAACCGGGGAGCTGTTTTTT.